This passage covers 7 T cell receptor beta chains from one sample sequenced in a study of cytomegalovirus exposure and HLA in healthy donors (dated by TCRdb to 2015 to 2018). The library relied on the immunoSEQ multiplex PCR assay. For the multiplex PCR, a mixture combining 60 forward primers for TCR Vbeta segments and 13 reverse primers for TCR Jbeta segments was used. The table was pulled from immuneACCESS by TCRdb, which kept in-frame rearrangements only. Such tables lose some clones; where checked, under half of the loss comes from unresolved V genes, and the rest has no known cause. The data table for this sample lists tens of thousands of clones. The top ten hold approximately 6.8% of the sample. Sequencing was done on a sample of PBMCs. The receptors here all came from a woman aged 40 to 49 in good health and CMV-seronegative.

The V call is TRBV7-8, the J call TRBJ2-7; 9 nucleotides agree with TRBD1. Germline CDR1 SGHVS, CDR2 FQNEAQ. The CDR3 loop spans 16 amino acids. With 3 bases clipped from V and 3 bases from J, the junction kept 9 bases outside the gene matches. Here the CDR3 DNA reads TGTGCCAGCAGCTTGAGGGACAGGGAAAGTCACTACGAGCAGTACTTC. Translating gives CASSLRDRESHYEQYF.

The chain combines TRBV9 with TRBJ2-1, with TRBD1 matching 7 bases. The V gene end was trimmed by 0 bases and the J gene end by 10 bases; junction bases not matched to a gene: 7. This CDR3 has 14 residues. From germline, CDR1 is SGDLS and CDR2 YYNGEE. For the CDR3, the DNA is TGTGCCAGCAGCGTAGTTTATCGAGGGGGCGAGCAGTTCTTC. This sequence encodes CASSVVYRGGEQFF.

This chain uses TRBV18 with TRBJ1-1; the D gene is possibly TRBD1 (6 bases). Per the germline V gene, CDR1 is KGHSH and CDR2 is LQKENI. This CDR3 is built from 17 residues. Trimming pared 5 bases from V and 3 bases from J, leaving 22 bases between. Here the CDR3 reads CASSSSQGFVRDTEAFF. CDR3 in DNA: TGTGCCAGCTCATCTTCACAGGGATTCGTACGGGACACTGAAGCTTTCTTT.

The rearrangement links TRBV7-9 to TRBJ1-1; 7 bases match TRBD1. The ends lost 1 base at V and 1 base at J; junction bases unmatched: 3. Germline lookup yields CDR1 SEHNR and CDR2 FQNEAQ (reference sequence). This CDR3 is 15 amino acids long. The CDR3 sequence is CASSLDGTENTEAFF. CDR3 bases: TGTGCCAGCAGCTTAGATGGGACAGAGAACACTGAAGCTTTCTTT. The full variable domain, with the rest looked up from reference TRBV7-9 and TRBJ1-1, is DTGVSQNPRHKITKRGQNVTFRCDPISEHNRLYWYRQTLGQGPEFLTYFQNEAQLEKSRLLSDRFSAERPKGSFSTLEIQRTEQGDSAMYLCASSLDGTENTEAFFGQGTRLTVV.

The chain combines TRBV19 with TRBJ1-2; possible D gene TRBD1, 5 bases. This CDR3 is built from 13 residues. Trimming left V 1 base short and J 8 bases short, with 11 bases between. CDR1 is LNHDA and CDR2 is SQIVND in the germline V gene (reference sequence). Here the CDR3 reads CASSIGGPGGYTF. For the CDR3, the DNA is TGTGCCAGTAGTATAGGGGGCCCAGGGGGCTACACCTTC.

The chain recombines TRBV28 with TRBJ2-2; D possibly corresponds to TRBD1 (5 bases). The germline CDR1 and CDR2 sequences are MDHEN and SYDVKM. This CDR3 contains 13 residues. Between the trimmed V and J ends, which lost 8 bases and 2 bases, there was a span of 9 bases. The CDR3 loop is CASQGPNTGELFF. The CDR3 DNA reads TGTGCCAGCCAGGGCCCTAACACCGGGGAGCTGTTTTTT. Using reference TRBV28 and TRBJ2-2 for the parts outside the CDR3, the full variable domain is DVKVTQSSRYLVKRTGEKVFLECVQDMDHENMFWYRQDPGLGLRLIYFSYDVKMKEKGDIPEGYSVSREKKERFSLILESASTNQTSMYLCASQGPNTGELFFGEGSRLTVL.

The chain links TRBV5-1 to TRBJ2-5; D gene uncertain. Trimming stripped 0 bases from V and 3 bases from J, with 9 bases between. The CDR3 spans 14 residues. The germline V gene encodes CDR1 SGHRS and CDR2 YFSETQ. The CDR3 sequence is CASSLEATKETQYF. CDR3 nucleotides: TGCGCCAGCAGCTTGGAAGCGACCAAAGAGACCCAGTACTTC.